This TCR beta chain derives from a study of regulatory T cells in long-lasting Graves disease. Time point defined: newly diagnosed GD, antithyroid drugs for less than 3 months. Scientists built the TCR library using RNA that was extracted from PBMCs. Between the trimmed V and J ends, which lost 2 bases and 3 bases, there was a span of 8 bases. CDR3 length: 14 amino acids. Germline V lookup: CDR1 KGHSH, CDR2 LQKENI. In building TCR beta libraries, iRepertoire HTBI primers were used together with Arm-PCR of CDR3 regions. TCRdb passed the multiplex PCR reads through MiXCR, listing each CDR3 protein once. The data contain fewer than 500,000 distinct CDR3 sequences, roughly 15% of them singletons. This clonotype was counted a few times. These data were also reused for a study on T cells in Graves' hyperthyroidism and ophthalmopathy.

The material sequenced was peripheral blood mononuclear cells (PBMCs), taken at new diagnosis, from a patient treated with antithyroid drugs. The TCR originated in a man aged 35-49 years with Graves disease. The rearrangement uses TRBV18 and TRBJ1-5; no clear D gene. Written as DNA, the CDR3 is TGTGCCAGCTCACCAAGTCAGTACAATCAGCCCCAGCATTTT. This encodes CASSPSQYNQPQHF.